The 8 T cell receptor beta chains in this list originate from one sample, sequenced in a study of shared clonotypes between healthy human individuals. TCRdb's table, derived via immunoSEQ multiplex PCR, lists solely in-frame clones and lacks some. The table records roughly 1 million clones, 78% of them present only once. Sequenced: memory CD4+ T cells from PBMCs. Subset indicated: CD45RA-negative fraction. The receptor source for this set is a man in his late teens or twenties in good health. Some clones in this sample may be carry-over from other donors' samples.

This clone was seen only once. The V gene is TRBV7-2, the J gene TRBJ2-1; 10 bases map to TRBD2. The CDR3 contains 17 residues. After removal of 1 base from V and 3 bases from J, the junction contained 6 bases not matched to a gene. Germline V gene lookup returns CDR1 SGHTA and CDR2 FQGNSA. CDR3 DNA sequence: TGTGCCAGCAGCTTAGTGGGTTCTAGCGGGGGCTACAATGAGCAGTTCTTC. Residues: CASSLVGSSGGYNEQFF.

This clone has a count of ten or more. The chain employs TRBV19 and TRBJ2-1; 7 bases map to TRBD2. This CDR3 comprises 14 residues. In germline, CDR1 is LNHDA, CDR2 SQIVND (reference sequence). J gave up 10 bases and V 4 bases, and 10 bases lay outside the gene matches. The CDR3 is CASSSLAEQVEQFF. As DNA, the CDR3 is TGTGCCAGTAGTAGCCTAGCGGAGCAGGTGGAGCAGTTCTTC.

This chain connects TRBV27 to TRBJ2-1, with a possible D match to TRBD2 (6 bases). The CDR3 is 14 amino acids. Germline V gene lookup returns CDR1 MNHEY and CDR2 SMNVEV (reference sequence). V was cut by 4 bases and J by 3 bases, with 10 bases left in between. CDR3: CASSWQRVYNEQFF. In DNA form, the CDR3 reads TGTGCCAGCAGTTGGCAGCGGGTCTACAATGAGCAGTTCTTC.

This clone came up a few times. This sequence joins TRBV19 and TRBJ2-1, with 11 bases matching TRBD1. Losses at the gene ends were 7 bases for V and 6 bases for J; bases not matched to a gene: 8. The CDR3 runs 15 residues. Germline CDR1 reads LNHDA; CDR2 reads SQIVND (reference sequence). The CDR3 spells CASTKDRGLGNEQFF. CDR3 DNA: TGTGCCAGTACTAAGGACAGGGGGCTAGGCAATGAGCAGTTCTTC.

The V gene is TRBV30, the J gene TRBJ2-2; TRBD1 agrees at 7 bases. Germline V CDR1 and CDR2: GTSNPN, SVGIG (reference sequence). The V and J ends lost 3 bases and 4 bases, in that order; junction bases with no gene match: 2. The CDR3 is 13 amino acids. The CDR3 reads CAWRDRPTGELFF. CDR3 bases: TGTGCCTGGAGGGACAGGCCCACCGGGGAGCTGTTTTTT.

The V and J genes are TRBV10-3 and TRBJ2-2; D may be TRBD1 (6 bases). V lost 7 bases to trimming and J lost 5 bases, with 11 bases between them. CDR1 and CDR2 (germline): ENHRY, SYGVKD. This CDR3 has 13 amino acids. The CDR3 loop is CAITPTGTGELFF. The CDR3 DNA is TGTGCCATCACACCTACAGGGACCGGGGAGCTGTTTTTT.

This chain joins TRBV7-2 and TRBJ2-5, with D hard to call. There are 13 residues in the CDR3. CDR1 is SGHTA and CDR2 is FQGNSA in the germline V gene. The V end was cut by 7 bases, the J end by 4 bases, with 13 bases between. CDR3 sequence reads: CASTTTAAETQYF. Written as DNA, the CDR3 is TGTGCCAGCACAACCACAGCAGCAGAGACCCAGTACTTC.

The genes are TRBV27 and TRBJ2-3; TRBD2 aligns across 14 bases. The germline V gene has CDR1 MNHEY and CDR2 SMNVEV (reference sequence). V was pared by 5 bases and J by 4 bases, with 8 bases of the junction left unmatched. This CDR3 comprises 17 residues. CDR3 region: CASSTLGLAGGPDTQYF. For the CDR3, the DNA is TGTGCCAGCAGTACCTTAGGACTAGCGGGAGGCCCAGATACGCAGTATTTT.